The T cell receptor beta chain under discussion was sequenced for a study of cytomegalovirus exposure and HLA in healthy donors. Trimming took 9 bases from V and 2 from J, leaving 10 bases between them. Germline assignment: CDR1 KGHSH and CDR2 LQKENI. The length of the CDR3 is 13 residues. The study ran its PCR with 60 Vbeta and 13 Jbeta primers. Here immunoSEQ multiplex PCR was the method, and the copy in TCRdb shows in-frame clones only, minus some. This table holds around 150,000 clones, around 82% found once. The rearrangement links TRBV18 to TRBJ1-4; D possibly corresponds to TRBD1 (6 bases). The material sequenced was PBMCs. This clonotype originated in a man aged 35 to 55 in good health and CMV-seropositive. CDR3: CASTDRTNEKLFF. In DNA, the CDR3 is TGTGCCAGTACCGACAGGACTAATGAAAAACTGTTTTTT.